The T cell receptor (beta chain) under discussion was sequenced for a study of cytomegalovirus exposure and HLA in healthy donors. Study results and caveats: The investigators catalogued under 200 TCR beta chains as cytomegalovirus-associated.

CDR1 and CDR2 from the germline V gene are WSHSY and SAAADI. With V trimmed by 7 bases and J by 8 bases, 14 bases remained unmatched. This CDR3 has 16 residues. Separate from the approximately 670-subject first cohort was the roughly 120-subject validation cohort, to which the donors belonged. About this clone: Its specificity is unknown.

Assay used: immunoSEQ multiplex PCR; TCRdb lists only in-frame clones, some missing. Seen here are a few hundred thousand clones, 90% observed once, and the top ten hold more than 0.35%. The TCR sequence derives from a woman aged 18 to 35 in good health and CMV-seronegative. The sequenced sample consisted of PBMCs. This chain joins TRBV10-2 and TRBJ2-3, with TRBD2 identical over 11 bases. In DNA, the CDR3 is TGCGCCAGCACCCCTGGGGTAGCGGGGGGGCAAGGTACGCAGTATTTT. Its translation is CASTPGVAGGQGTQYF.